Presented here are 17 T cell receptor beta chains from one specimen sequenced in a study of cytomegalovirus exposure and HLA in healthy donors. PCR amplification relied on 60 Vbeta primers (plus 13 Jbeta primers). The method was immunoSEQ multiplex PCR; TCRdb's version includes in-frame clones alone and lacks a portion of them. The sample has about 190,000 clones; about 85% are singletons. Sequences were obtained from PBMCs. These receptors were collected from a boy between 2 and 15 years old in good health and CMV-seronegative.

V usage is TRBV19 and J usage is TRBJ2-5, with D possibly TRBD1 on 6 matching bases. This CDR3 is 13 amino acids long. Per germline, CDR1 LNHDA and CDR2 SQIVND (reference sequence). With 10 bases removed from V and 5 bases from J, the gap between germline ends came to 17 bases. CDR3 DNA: TGTGCCACCCCAGGGCAGGGGATGGAGACCCAGTACTTC. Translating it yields CATPGQGMETQYF. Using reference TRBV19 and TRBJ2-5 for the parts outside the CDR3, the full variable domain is DGGITQSPKYLFRKEGQNVTLSCEQNLNHDAMYWYRQDPGQGLRLIYYSQIVNDFQKGDIAEGYSVSREKKESFPLTVTSAQKNPTAFYLCATPGQGMETQYFGPGTRLLVL.

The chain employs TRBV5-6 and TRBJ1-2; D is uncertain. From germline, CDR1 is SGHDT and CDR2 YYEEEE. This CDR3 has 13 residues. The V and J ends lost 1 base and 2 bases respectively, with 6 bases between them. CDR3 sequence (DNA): TGTGCCAGCAGCTTGCCGGGGAACTATGGCTACACCTTC. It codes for CASSLPGNYGYTF.

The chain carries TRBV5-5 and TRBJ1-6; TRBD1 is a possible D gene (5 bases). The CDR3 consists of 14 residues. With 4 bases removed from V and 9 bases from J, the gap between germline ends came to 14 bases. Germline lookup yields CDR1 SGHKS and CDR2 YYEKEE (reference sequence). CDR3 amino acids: CASSPWGQSSPLHF. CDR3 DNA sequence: TGTGCCAGCAGCCCTTGGGGCCAGTCTTCACCCCTCCACTTT.

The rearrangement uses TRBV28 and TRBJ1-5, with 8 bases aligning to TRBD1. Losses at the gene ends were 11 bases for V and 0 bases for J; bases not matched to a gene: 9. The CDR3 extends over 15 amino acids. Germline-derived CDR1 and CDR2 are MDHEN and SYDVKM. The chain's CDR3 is CAGQGGPYSNQPQHF. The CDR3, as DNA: TGTGCCGGACAGGGCGGACCGTATAGCAATCAGCCCCAGCATTTT.

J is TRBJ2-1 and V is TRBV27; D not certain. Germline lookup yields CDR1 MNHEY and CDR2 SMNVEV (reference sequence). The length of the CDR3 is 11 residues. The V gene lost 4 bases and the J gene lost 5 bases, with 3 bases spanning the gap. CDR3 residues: CASSSDNEQFF. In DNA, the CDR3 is TGTGCCAGCAGTTCTGACAATGAGCAGTTCTTC.

Here the CDR3 reads CASSAQGALSGEQFF. The CDR3 DNA reads TGTGCCAGCAGTGCCCAAGGAGCCCTCTCGGGGGAGCAGTTCTTC. The V gene is TRBV6-4, the J gene TRBJ2-1; tentatively, D is TRBD2 (5 bases). V was clipped by 4 bases and J by 10 bases, with 20 bases between them. Germline CDR1 and CDR2: MRHNA and SNTAGT. This CDR3 has 15 amino acids.

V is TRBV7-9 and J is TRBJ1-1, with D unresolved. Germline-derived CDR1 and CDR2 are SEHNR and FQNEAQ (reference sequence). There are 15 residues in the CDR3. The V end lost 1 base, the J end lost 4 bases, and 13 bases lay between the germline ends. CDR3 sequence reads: CASSLERGIGTEAFF. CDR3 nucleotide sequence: TGTGCCAGCAGCTTAGAACGGGGAATCGGCACTGAAGCTTTCTTT.

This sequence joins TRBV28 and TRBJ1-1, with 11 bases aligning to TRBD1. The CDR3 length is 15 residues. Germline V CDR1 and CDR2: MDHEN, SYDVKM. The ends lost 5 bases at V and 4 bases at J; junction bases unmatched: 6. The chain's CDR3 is CASSLSGTGGTEAFF. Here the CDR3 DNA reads TGTGCCAGCAGTCTATCCGGGACAGGGGGCACTGAAGCTTTCTTT.

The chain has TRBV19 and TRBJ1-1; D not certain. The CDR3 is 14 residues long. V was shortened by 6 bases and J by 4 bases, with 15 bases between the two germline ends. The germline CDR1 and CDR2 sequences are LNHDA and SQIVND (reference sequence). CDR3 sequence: CASREGGVGTEAFF. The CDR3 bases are TGTGCCAGTAGAGAGGGCGGGGTGGGCACTGAAGCTTTCTTT.

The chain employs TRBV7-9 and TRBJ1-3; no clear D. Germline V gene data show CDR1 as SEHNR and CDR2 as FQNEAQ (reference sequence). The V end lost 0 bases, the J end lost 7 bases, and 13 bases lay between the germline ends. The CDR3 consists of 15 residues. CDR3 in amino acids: CASSLASGGENTIYF. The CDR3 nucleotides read TGTGCCAGCAGCTTAGCTTCCGGTGGAGAGAACACCATATATTTT. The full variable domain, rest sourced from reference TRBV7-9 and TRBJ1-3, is DTGVSQNPRHKITKRGQNVTFRCDPISEHNRLYWYRQTLGQGPEFLTYFQNEAQLEKSRLLSDRFSAERPKGSFSTLEIQRTEQGDSAMYLCASSLASGGENTIYFGEGSWLTVV.

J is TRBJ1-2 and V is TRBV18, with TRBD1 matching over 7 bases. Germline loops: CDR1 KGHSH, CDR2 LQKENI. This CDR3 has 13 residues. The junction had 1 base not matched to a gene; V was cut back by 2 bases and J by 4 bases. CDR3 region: CASSPGTVYGYTF. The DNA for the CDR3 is TGTGCCAGCTCACCAGGGACAGTCTATGGCTACACCTTC.

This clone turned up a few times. The CDR3 reads CASSKSGTLILGAFF. CDR3 coding DNA: TGTGCCAGCAGTAAATCCGGGACACTCATTCTGGGAGCTTTCTTT. V is TRBV27 and J is TRBJ1-1, with D perhaps matching TRBD1 (6 bases). Germline V gene data show CDR1 as MNHEY and CDR2 as SMNVEV (reference sequence). The CDR3 length is 15 residues. V lost 5 bases and J lost 10, with 23 bases in between.

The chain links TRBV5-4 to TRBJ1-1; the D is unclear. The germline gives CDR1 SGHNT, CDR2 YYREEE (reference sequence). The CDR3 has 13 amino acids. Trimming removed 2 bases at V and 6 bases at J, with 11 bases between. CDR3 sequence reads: CASSFWEEAEAFF. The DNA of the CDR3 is TGTGCCAGCAGCTTTTGGGAGGAGGCTGAAGCTTTCTTT.

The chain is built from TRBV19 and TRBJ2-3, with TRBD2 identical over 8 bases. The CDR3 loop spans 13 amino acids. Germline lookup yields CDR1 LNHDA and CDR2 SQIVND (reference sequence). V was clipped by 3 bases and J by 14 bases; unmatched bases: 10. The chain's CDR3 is CASSISLREVVYF. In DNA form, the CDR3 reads TGTGCCAGTAGTATTAGTTTGCGGGAGGTGGTGTATTTT.

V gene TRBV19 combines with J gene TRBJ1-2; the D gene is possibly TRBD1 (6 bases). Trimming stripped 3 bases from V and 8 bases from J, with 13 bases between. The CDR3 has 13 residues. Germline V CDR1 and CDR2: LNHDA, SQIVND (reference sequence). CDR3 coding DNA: TGTGCCAGTAGTATGCACAGGGAAGAAGGCTACACCTTC. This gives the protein CASSMHREEGYTF.

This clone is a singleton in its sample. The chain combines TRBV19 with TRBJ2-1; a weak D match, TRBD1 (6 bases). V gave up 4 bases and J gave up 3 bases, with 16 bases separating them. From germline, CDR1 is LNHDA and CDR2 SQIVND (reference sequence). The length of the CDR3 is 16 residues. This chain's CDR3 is CASSTGKGRGYNEQFF. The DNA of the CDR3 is TGTGCCAGTAGTACCGGGAAGGGCAGGGGCTACAATGAGCAGTTCTTC. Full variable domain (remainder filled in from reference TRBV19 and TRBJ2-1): DGGITQSPKYLFRKEGQNVTLSCEQNLNHDAMYWYRQDPGQGLRLIYYSQIVNDFQKGDIAEGYSVSREKKESFPLTVTSAQKNPTAFYLCASSTGKGRGYNEQFFGPGTRLTVL.

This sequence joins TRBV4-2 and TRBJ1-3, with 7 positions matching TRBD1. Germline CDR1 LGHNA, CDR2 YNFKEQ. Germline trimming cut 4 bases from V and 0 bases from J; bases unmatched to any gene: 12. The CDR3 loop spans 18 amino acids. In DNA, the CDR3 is TGTGCCAGCAGCCGGGGCCGGGGACAGCAAAGCTCTGGAAACACCATATATTTT. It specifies CASSRGRGQQSSGNTIYF.